The T cell receptor (beta chain) described here comes from a study of blood T cells in healthy people across ages (dated by TCRdb to 2013 to 2016). Some background on the complete study: In model experiments, template switching captured roughly one uniquely barcoded TCR beta cDNA molecule for every two T cells. Four age groups were formed from the donors: young (average around 15 years), middle-aged (just under 40), aged (more than 55) and long-lived (82). To avoid experimental bias, donors of different ages were randomly spread across the sequencing lanes. The study measured age-related changes in TCR beta repertoire diversity using deep sequencing normalized with unique cDNA molecular identifiers. The study analyzed two additional independent replicas of 1 million unique cDNA reads from the same blood draw for two donors, one aged 18 to 30 and one aged 80 or older. The full study reports these points: Compared with the aged group, more naive CD4+ T cells, fewer expanded clones and increased TCR diversity were shown by the long-lived group, suggesting age selection. Estimates of total diversity based on one million sequenced T cells were regarded as lower bounds and as underestimates. Observed TCR beta diversity correlated strongly with the percentage of naive T cells measured by flow cytometry. As age increased, observed TCR beta diversity per million T cells dropped in a roughly linear way, and a significant reduction was already evident by age about 40. Since profiling was done on bulk unsorted PBMCs, naive and antigen-experienced compartments could not be conclusively compared. Donor CMV infection status was unknown, potentially confounding age-related changes in expanded clonotypes.

The CDR3 numbers 16 residues from cysteine through phenylalanine. The sequence is cut down to CDR3 DNA, 48 bases in frame from base 1. The germline V gene yields SGHRS for CDR1 and YFSETQ for CDR2. Libraries were prepared through 5' RACE. Sequencing used an Illumina HiSeq 2500. A second PCR of about 6 to 11 cycles was run with a J-beta primer mix and a sample-barcoded 5' primer. Each TCR beta cDNA molecule received a unique molecular identifier from a template-switch 5' adaptor carrying 12 random nucleotides. Each sample yielded at least 3 million CDR3-containing paired-end reads. First-strand cDNA was synthesized from all RNA with the Mint cDNA synthesis kit, primed by a TRBC-specific oligonucleotide. After uracil-DNA glycosylase treatment, a first 18-cycle PCR used universal primers M1SS and BC2_uni_R on all cDNA. Per the source publication's procedure: For normalization, 1 million high-quality reads, each with a distinct molecular identifier, were randomly selected from each sample. Reads sharing molecular identifiers were discarded rather than binned into consensus sequences. CDR3 identification, clonotype clustering and error correction used MiTCR with a Q25 quality threshold and the strictest error-elimination algorithm. A nonparametric unseen species model with Euler transformation was used to estimate lower-bound total TCR beta diversity. The public reads were run again by TCRdb, first through fastp at Q25 and then through MiXCR, and only productive beta chains were kept. Duplicate CDR3 protein sequences are folded into a single record with the most common DNA and genes. The V and J calls and clone size are TCRdb's, not the authors'. This sample is represented by 1.2 million to 1.5 million distinct CDR3 sequences; roughly 60% of them were singletons. More than 6% of the sample goes to the ten largest clones.

Of note for this clonotype: Its antigen target is currently unknown. The junction departs from germline at one end; a sequencing error may be responsible.

The donors were 40 or so Caucasian individuals from Russia, aged roughly 6 to 100 years, who were systemically healthy. About 9.1 milliliters of peripheral blood were collected from each donor into EDTA-treated Vacutainer tubes. Ficoll-Paque density-gradient centrifugation was used to isolate PBMCs, with at least 7 million per sample. Total RNA, at least 5 micrograms per sample, was extracted from PBMCs with Trizol reagent. For every donor, flow cytometry on a PBMC aliquot measured the percentage of naive CD45RAhigh/CD27high T cells. The V and J segments used are TRBV5-1 and TRBJ2-7, and 8 bases in between align with TRBD1. What was sequenced was blood. The receptor's source is a man aged 18 to 35 in good health. The CDR3 sequence is CASSPGVGQELYEQYF. The DNA sequence is as follows: TGCGCCAGCAGCCCCGGCGTGGGACAGGAGCTCTACGAGCAGTACTTT.